This T cell receptor (beta chain) was sequenced for a study of T cells in Graves' hyperthyroidism and ophthalmopathy (dated 2019 in TCRdb). In terms of the full investigation: Peripheral blood was sampled at the time of initial diagnosis, prior to any treatment. A discovery cohort of approximately 97 patients, about 44 with Graves' ophthalmopathy and about 60 with stable Graves' hyperthyroidism, was used to find distinguishing TCR V-J signatures. Whether ophthalmopathy could be predicted prospectively was tested in an independent validation cohort made up of under 20 hyperthyroidism patients plus 17 patients who later progressed to ophthalmopathy. For training and testing, the 100 or so patients in the discovery cohort were randomly divided in a 7:3 ratio. The study also compared thyroid tissue and blood T-cell repertoires from 5 to 7 Graves' hyperthyroidism patients. Following sampling, methimazole starting at 30 mg daily was given to hyperthyroidism patients, and high-dose intravenous methylprednisolone was given to ophthalmopathy patients. The paper describes TCR Vbeta CDR3 sequencing of about 140 peripheral blood samples, made up of about 40 ophthalmopathy patients, some 76 hyperthyroidism patients and roughly 17 progressor patients.

The CDR3 goes from the cysteine to the phenylalanine over 13 residues. The read is trimmed to its CDR3 DNA, 39 bases read in frame from base 1. Taken from the germline V gene, the CDR1 and CDR2 loops are SGDLS and YYNGEE. V and J lose 0 bases and 6 bases, and a span of 7 bases separates them. What the work shows at the level of the full study, not this receptor alone: In validation, progression to ophthalmopathy was predicted by the model with around 70% sensitivity and 72% to 80% specificity, a median of around 5.9 months before onset. No statistical method was used to set the sample size in advance, and investigators knew the group allocation. A model built on a 13 V-J signature distinguished ophthalmopathy from stable hyperthyroidism, reaching over 85% sensitivity and around 81% specificity in cross-validation and 80%/75% in testing. Most expanded thyroid clonotypes (frequency above 0.001) were also detected in blood, a finding suggesting that blood repertoires may reflect thyroid immune responses.

A patient counted as having stable Graves' hyperthyroidism if no progression to ophthalmopathy occurred over 18 months of follow-up. The hyperthyroidism patients were between 18 and 65 years old and newly diagnosed, with a disease duration of less than 2 months. The study excluded patients with uncontrolled infections, other autoimmune diseases, pregnancy or lactation. Clinical symptoms, serum thyroxine and TRAb, thyroid ultrasound, and orbital computed tomography formed the basis for the diagnoses. PBMCs were isolated from about 9 ml of fresh peripheral blood by Ficoll-Paque density gradient centrifugation. Total RNA was extracted using Trizol reagent, and RNA quality was assessed on an Agilent 2100 Bioanalyzer. The sample holds many counts of this clonotype. The antigen this receptor binds is unknown. Base qualities are missing; no much larger clone stands one base away. The TCR beta CDR3 regions were amplified from the RNA transcripts. The TCR CDR3 was subjected to a first round of RT-PCR using the HTBI primer set and the Qiagen OneStep RT-PCR kit. Libraries were constructed in a second round of multiplex PCR, after which size selection and purification were carried out. Libraries were sequenced paired-end with 100 bp reads on an Illumina HiSeq2000. In the paper's pipeline: Raw data were processed with SOAPnuke, discarding reads with adapters, uncalled bases, mean Phred below 15, or no exact constant-primer or identifier match. High-quality paired reads were merged using COPE v1.2.5, and each unique nucleotide sequence was defined as a clonotype. MiTCR v1.1 was used to align clonotypes to the IMGT TRBV, TRBD and TRBJ reference segments. The analysis was restricted to V-J combinations with a frequency above 0.0001, which together covered 98% to 99.2% of the repertoires. The TCS score was defined as F50 (clonal expansion) divided by E x V (chaos), with BLOSUM62-based TCRdist calculated between CDR3 peptides within each V-J. Welch's t-statistics and random forest reduced around 510 V-J features to 10 to 15, which were used in a naive Bayes classifier (R e1071). Using fastp trimming at Q25 and MiXCR clonotype assembly, TCRdb reanalyzed the public sequencing data and kept in-frame beta chains. Rows with a matching CDR3 protein are joined into one entry that keeps the most common DNA and genes. TCRdb's processing, not the authors', yielded these V and J calls. Within this sample are roughly 380,000 distinct CDR3 sequences, with roughly an eighth of them counted one time only. The ten largest clones represent 5% to 6% of the sample.

Specimen: blood. This sequence originates from a woman aged 18-30 years with Graves' hyperthyroidism. The chain is made from TRBV9 and TRBJ2-1; a tentative D call is TRBD2 (5 bases match). The CDR3 reads CASSVASPNEQFF. The nucleotides are TGTGCCAGCAGCGTAGCTAGCCCCAATGAGCAGTTCTTC.